These T cell receptor beta chains were read from a single sample in a study of technical replicates of blood from several donors. Using immunoSEQ multiplex PCR, the repertoire was profiled, and TCRdb retains in-frame clones only, with some absent. Of around 76,000 clones listed, over 80% are singletons. The material sequenced was T cells isolated from PBMCs. Receptors were obtained from a human donor in good health. Both conserved end residues are part of each CDR3. Fields, in order: J gene, D gene, V gene, CDR3 protein. D genes are given only for firm matches.

J gene: TRBJ2-1; D gene: TRBD1; V gene: TRBV6-4; CDR3 protein: CASSGNYRGSYNEQFF
J gene: TRBJ1-1; D gene: .; V gene: TRBV28; CDR3 protein: CASSWTGSRNTEAFF
J gene: TRBJ1-1; D gene: .; V gene: TRBV30; CDR3 protein: CAGNRAYTEAFF
J gene: TRBJ2-7; D gene: TRBD1; V gene: TRBV6-6; CDR3 protein: CASSGPGTGIYEQYF
J gene: TRBJ1-1; D gene: TRBD1; V gene: TRBV19; CDR3 protein: CASSSDRGSYDGTEAFF
J gene: TRBJ1-1; D gene: .; V gene: TRBV7-9; CDR3 protein: CASSSLQGENTEAFF
J gene: TRBJ1-1; D gene: .; V gene: TRBV5-1; CDR3 protein: CASSLGGPDEAFF
J gene: TRBJ2-7; D gene: TRBD2; V gene: TRBV4-2; CDR3 protein: CASSLGTSGRGSYEQYF
J gene: TRBJ2-1; D gene: TRBD2; V gene: TRBV18; CDR3 protein: CASSPGLAINNEQFF
J gene: TRBJ2-5; D gene: .; V gene: TRBV11-3; CDR3 protein: CASSFSSSSRETQYF
J gene: TRBJ2-1; D gene: TRBD1; V gene: TRBV15; CDR3 protein: CATRDGTGYNEQFF
J gene: TRBJ2-7; D gene: .; V gene: TRBV5-1; CDR3 protein: CASSLDHSSVPYEQYF
J gene: TRBJ2-3; D gene: .; V gene: TRBV30; CDR3 protein: CAWSVRGADTQYF
J gene: TRBJ2-3; D gene: TRBD1; V gene: TRBV5-1; CDR3 protein: CASSLADNTGADTQYF
J gene: TRBJ2-3; D gene: .; V gene: TRBV4-1; CDR3 protein: CASSGTITDTQYF
J gene: TRBJ1-1; D gene: .; V gene: TRBV13; CDR3 protein: CASSLLARGNTEAFF
J gene: TRBJ1-3; D gene: .; V gene: TRBV7-9; CDR3 protein: CASSFFRRTNSGNTIYF
J gene: TRBJ2-5; D gene: TRBD1; V gene: TRBV10-2; CDR3 protein: CASSESDRGKETQYF
J gene: TRBJ2-1; D gene: TRBD2; V gene: TRBV29-1; CDR3 protein: CSVYSGKGGNEQFF
J gene: TRBJ1-2; D gene: TRBD1; V gene: TRBV7-2; CDR3 protein: CASSFSTGTGYGYTF
J gene: TRBJ2-7; D gene: .; V gene: TRBV27; CDR3 protein: CASSPGNYEQYF
J gene: TRBJ1-6; D gene: TRBD1; V gene: TRBV11-2; CDR3 protein: CASSQDRPSSYNSPLHF
J gene: TRBJ1-1; D gene: .; V gene: TRBV4-1; CDR3 protein: CASSQGNSGGNTEAFF
J gene: TRBJ1-1; D gene: .; V gene: TRBV5-1; CDR3 protein: CASRREGGNTEAFF
J gene: TRBJ1-5; D gene: .; V gene: TRBV16; CDR3 protein: CASSQSSYSNQPQHF
J gene: TRBJ2-7; D gene: .; V gene: TRBV28; CDR3 protein: CASIGGHEQYF
J gene: TRBJ2-1; D gene: TRBD1; V gene: TRBV28; CDR3 protein: CASPPTGGPYNEQFF
J gene: TRBJ2-3; D gene: .; V gene: TRBV19; CDR3 protein: CASSIARLPDTQYF
J gene: TRBJ1-5; D gene: .; V gene: TRBV2; CDR3 protein: CASKQEVGQPQHF
J gene: TRBJ1-1; D gene: .; V gene: TRBV5-1; CDR3 protein: CASSPGGEGAFF
J gene: TRBJ1-2; D gene: .; V gene: TRBV6-5; CDR3 protein: CASRGGANYGYTF
J gene: TRBJ2-5; D gene: TRBD1; V gene: TRBV5-1; CDR3 protein: CASSPGQGVVETQYF
J gene: TRBJ1-2; D gene: TRBD1; V gene: TRBV5-1; CDR3 protein: CASSLDGTGDLYGYTF
J gene: TRBJ2-5; D gene: TRBD2; V gene: TRBV18; CDR3 protein: CASSTLSGRVQETQYF
J gene: TRBJ1-1; D gene: .; V gene: TRBV9; CDR3 protein: CASSVAPANPTAFF
J gene: TRBJ1-2; D gene: TRBD1; V gene: TRBV6-5; CDR3 protein: CASSYQGDSYGYTF
J gene: TRBJ2-7; D gene: .; V gene: TRBV7-2; CDR3 protein: CASSLLPLGGEQYF
J gene: TRBJ2-7; D gene: .; V gene: TRBV11-2; CDR3 protein: CASSFVTGGGEQYF
J gene: TRBJ2-2; D gene: TRBD2; V gene: TRBV7-9; CDR3 protein: CASSGGGPGAGELFF
J gene: TRBJ1-1; D gene: .; V gene: TRBV29-1; CDR3 protein: CSVERQPNTEAFF
J gene: TRBJ1-5; D gene: .; V gene: TRBV2; CDR3 protein: CASSPDSSNQPQHF
J gene: TRBJ1-2; D gene: .; V gene: TRBV2; CDR3 protein: CASSDFNGGYTF
J gene: TRBJ2-6; D gene: TRBD1; V gene: TRBV7-9; CDR3 protein: CASSPKGQVSGANVLTF
J gene: TRBJ2-7; D gene: .; V gene: TRBV5-6; CDR3 protein: CASSSGGSYEQYF
J gene: TRBJ2-1; D gene: .; V gene: TRBV7-9; CDR3 protein: CASSLLFIVNNEQFF
J gene: TRBJ2-2; D gene: TRBD1; V gene: TRBV5-1; CDR3 protein: CASSLTTGLNTGELFF
J gene: TRBJ2-5; D gene: .; V gene: TRBV28; CDR3 protein: CASSPQETQYF
J gene: TRBJ2-3; D gene: TRBD2; V gene: TRBV18; CDR3 protein: CASSHGTTDTQYF
J gene: TRBJ2-7; D gene: TRBD2; V gene: TRBV4-1; CDR3 protein: CASSQEGGLAGVSYEQYF
J gene: TRBJ2-1; D gene: .; V gene: TRBV5-4; CDR3 protein: CASRRNNEQFF
J gene: TRBJ1-1; D gene: TRBD1; V gene: TRBV4-2; CDR3 protein: CASRGGQGALGTEAFF
J gene: TRBJ1-5; D gene: .; V gene: TRBV16; CDR3 protein: CASSQSGGYDQPQHF
J gene: TRBJ1-2; D gene: .; V gene: TRBV6-1; CDR3 protein: CASSERPPNYGYTF
J gene: TRBJ1-2; D gene: .; V gene: TRBV7-9; CDR3 protein: CASSLGGGTGYTF
J gene: TRBJ2-3; D gene: TRBD2; V gene: TRBV5-6; CDR3 protein: CASSGAGDSDTQYF
J gene: TRBJ1-1; D gene: TRBD1; V gene: TRBV7-6; CDR3 protein: CASSGQGKNTEAFF
J gene: TRBJ1-5; D gene: TRBD1; V gene: TRBV6-5; CDR3 protein: CASSYMGTGGNQPQHF
J gene: TRBJ2-2; D gene: TRBD1; V gene: TRBV7-9; CDR3 protein: CASNRQGGSGELFF